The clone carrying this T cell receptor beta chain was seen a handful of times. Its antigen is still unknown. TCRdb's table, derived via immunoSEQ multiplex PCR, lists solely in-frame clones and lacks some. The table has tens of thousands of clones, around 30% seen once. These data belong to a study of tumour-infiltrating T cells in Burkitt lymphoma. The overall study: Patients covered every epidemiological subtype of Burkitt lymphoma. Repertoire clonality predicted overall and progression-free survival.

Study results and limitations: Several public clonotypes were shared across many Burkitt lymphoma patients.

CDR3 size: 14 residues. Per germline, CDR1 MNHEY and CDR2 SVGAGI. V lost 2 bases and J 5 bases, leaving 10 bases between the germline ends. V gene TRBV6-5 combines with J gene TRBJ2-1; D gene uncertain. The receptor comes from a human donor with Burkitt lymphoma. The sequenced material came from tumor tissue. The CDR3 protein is CASSYRIGDNEQFF. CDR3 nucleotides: TGTGCCAGCAGTTACCGGATAGGCGACAATGAGCAGTTCTTC.